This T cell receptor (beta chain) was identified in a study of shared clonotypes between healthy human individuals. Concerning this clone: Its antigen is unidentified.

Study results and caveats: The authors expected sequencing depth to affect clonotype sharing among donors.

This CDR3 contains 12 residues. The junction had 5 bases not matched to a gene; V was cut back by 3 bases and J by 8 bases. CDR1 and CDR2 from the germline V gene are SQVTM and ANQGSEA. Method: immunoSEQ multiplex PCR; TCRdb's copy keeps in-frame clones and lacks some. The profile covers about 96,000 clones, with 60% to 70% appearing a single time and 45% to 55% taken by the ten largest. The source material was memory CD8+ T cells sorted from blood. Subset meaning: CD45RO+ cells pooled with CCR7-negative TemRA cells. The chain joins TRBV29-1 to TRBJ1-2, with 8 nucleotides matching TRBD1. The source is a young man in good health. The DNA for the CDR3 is TGCAGCGTTGAGGCGACAGGGGACGGCTACACCTTC. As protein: CSVEATGDGYTF.